This is a list of T cell receptor beta chains from one sample in a study of T cells in tumors after PD-1 blockade. The repertoire was sequenced with immunoSEQ multiplex PCR; TCRdb's copy has only in-frame clones and lacks some. The sample yields about 13,000 clones, around 60% seen once. Sequenced material: tumor tissue, taken before anti-PD-1 treatment. These TCRs come from a human donor with cutaneous squamous cell carcinoma. Both conserved end residues are part of each CDR3. The D gene is left open where the match is weak. Clone sizes are given selectively: once, few, many, or a class where the clone is expanded.

j_call clone_size v_call d_call cdr3_aa cdr3_nt
TRBJ2-1 . TRBV7-9 TRBD1 CASSPGTGSAYNEQFF TGTGCCAGCAGCCCCGGGACAGGGTCAGCCTACAATGAGCAGTTCTTC
TRBJ2-7 few TRBV19 TRBD2 CASSRLADRHEQYF TGTGCCAGTAGCCGACTAGCGGACCGCCACGAGCAGTACTTC
TRBJ2-7 . TRBV28 TRBD1 CASSAGQGAGEQYF TGTGCCAGCAGTGCCGGACAGGGGGCGGGCGAGCAGTACTTC
TRBJ2-1 few TRBV7-2 TRBD1 CASRSRTGDNEQFF TGTGCCAGCAGATCCCGGACAGGGGACAATGAGCAGTTCTTC
TRBJ2-7 . TRBV28 TRBD1 CASSHRDSPRLPYEQYF TGTGCCAGCAGTCACCGGGACAGCCCCCGGTTACCCTACGAGCAGTACTTC
TRBJ2-1 once TRBV7-9 TRBD1 CASSLGTGRSYNEQFF TGTGCCAGCAGCTTAGGGACAGGGAGATCCTACAATGAGCAGTTCTTC
TRBJ2-5 . TRBV27 TRBD1 CASSREGQGVSQYF TGTGCCAGCAGTAGAGAGGGACAGGGAGTATCTCAGTACTTC
TRBJ2-7 . TRBV3-1/TRBV3-2 TRBD2 CASSQDESWSGRERGREQYF TGTGCCAGCAGCCAAGACGAGAGTTGGAGCGGGAGGGAACGAGGTCGCGAGCAGTACTTC
TRBJ2-7 . TRBV18 TRBD1 CASSPLTGEEQYF TGTGCCAGCTCACCTCTTACAGGGGAGGAGCAGTACTTC
TRBJ2-1 . TRBV12-3/TRBV12-4 . CASNNRVEQFF TGTGCCAGCAACAACAGGGTGGAGCAGTTCTTC
TRBJ2-5 . TRBV2 TRBD1 CASSGTGAGETQYF TGTGCCAGCAGTGGGACAGGGGCCGGGGAGACCCAGTACTTC
TRBJ2-5 . TRBV21-1 . CASSNTDIKQQETQYF TGTGCCAGCAGCAACACGGACATAAAACAGCAAGAGACCCAGTACTTC
TRBJ1-1 . TRBV15 . CATSPGLGTEAFF TGTGCCACCAGTCCGGGGCTCGGCACTGAAGCTTTCTTT
TRBJ2-3 . TRBV3-1/TRBV3-2 . CASSQGNTDTQYF TGTGCCAGCAGCCAAGGGAACACAGATACGCAGTATTTT
TRBJ2-2 . TRBV10-1 TRBD1 CASSPGQGSGELFF TGCGCCAGCAGTCCCGGACAGGGTTCCGGGGAGCTGTTTTTT
TRBJ2-7 . TRBV28 . CATHPGVGGSYEQYF TGTGCCACCCATCCAGGGGTGGGGGGATCCTACGAGCAGTACTTC
TRBJ2-3 once TRBV24-1 . CATSDLAPGATDTQYF TGTGCCACCAGTGATTTAGCCCCGGGAGCCACAGATACGCAGTATTTT
TRBJ2-7 . TRBV5-8 TRBD2 CASSLSTGLADYEQYF TGTGCCAGCAGCTTGAGTACGGGACTAGCGGACTACGAGCAGTACTTC
TRBJ1-1 . TRBV7-2 . CASSLARGALNTEAFF TGTGCCAGCAGCTTAGCGCGGGGGGCCTTGAACACTGAAGCTTTCTTT
TRBJ2-7 . TRBV10-3 TRBD2 CAISESGSKFVQYF TGTGCCATCAGTGAGAGCGGGAGCAAGTTCGTGCAGTACTTC
TRBJ2-5 few TRBV5-4 TRBD2 CASSSGRGGGETQYF TGTGCCAGCAGCTCTGGACGGGGGGGCGGTGAGACCCAGTACTTC
TRBJ2-1 . TRBV10-3 . CAISIQNEQFF TGTGCCATCAGTATACAGAATGAGCAGTTCTTC
TRBJ2-1 few TRBV2 TRBD1 CASSEVFIGQGAYNEQFF TGTGCCAGCAGTGAGGTTTTTATTGGACAGGGGGCCTACAATGAGCAGTTCTTC
TRBJ2-7 . TRBV6-6 TRBD1 CASRFRGLSYEQYF TGTGCCAGCAGATTCAGGGGGCTCTCCTACGAGCAGTACTTC
TRBJ2-5 few TRBV18 TRBD2 CASSPQVASGAQETQYF TGTGCCAGCTCACCACAAGTGGCTAGCGGGGCTCAAGAGACCCAGTACTTC
TRBJ1-1 few TRBV7-8 . CASSLEDRGGTEAFF TGTGCCAGCAGCTTAGAGGATAGAGGGGGCACTGAAGCTTTCTTT
TRBJ2-1 medium-sized TRBV19 . CASSIDRSSYNEQFF TGTGCCAGTAGTATAGACCGTAGCTCCTACAATGAGCAGTTCTTC
TRBJ2-2 few TRBV7-2 . CASRSGWGTGELFF TGTGCCAGCAGAAGTGGATGGGGGACCGGGGAGCTGTTTTTT
TRBJ1-3 . TRBV30 . CAWSLKGSGNTIYF TGTGCCTGGAGTCTGAAAGGGTCTGGAAACACCATATATTTT
TRBJ1-1 . TRBV5-1 . CASSLGDLNTEAFF TGCGCCAGCAGCTTGGGGGATTTGAACACTGAAGCTTTCTTT
TRBJ1-1 . TRBV5-1 . CASSRVMLNTEAFF TGCGCCAGCAGCCGGGTAATGCTGAACACTGAAGCTTTCTTT
TRBJ1-2 . TRBV27 TRBD1 CASSEGQGRIYSNYGYTF TGTGCCAGCAGTGAAGGACAGGGGCGAATATATTCTAACTATGGCTACACCTTC
TRBJ1-2 . TRBV6-5 TRBD1 CASSGTGGLNYGYTF TGTGCCAGCAGCGGGACAGGGGGCTTAAACTATGGCTACACCTTC
TRBJ2-7 few TRBV4-2 TRBD2 CASSQAVAGGVYEQYF TGTGCCAGCAGCCAAGCAGTAGCGGGAGGGGTCTACGAGCAGTACTTC
TRBJ2-7 few TRBV5-6 TRBD2 CASSLAKGLAGVEQYF TGTGCCAGCAGCTTGGCCAAAGGACTAGCGGGAGTCGAGCAGTACTTC
TRBJ1-2 few TRBV28 . CASGPKYGYTF TGTGCCAGCGGACCGAAGTATGGCTACACCTTC
TRBJ2-7 . TRBV7-2 TRBD1 CASSLGRDRGEQYF TGTGCCAGCAGCTTAGGGCGGGACAGGGGCGAGCAGTACTTC
TRBJ1-4 . TRBV7-2 TRBD1 CASSLNRGKLFF TGTGCCAGCAGCTTGAACAGGGGAAAACTGTTTTTT
TRBJ1-5 few TRBV28 TRBD1 CASSSATKQGSTIGAQHF TGTGCCAGCAGTAGCGCAACGAAACAGGGGAGCACAATAGGGGCCCAGCATTTT
TRBJ2-3 once TRBV6-5 . CASSYELSTDTQYF TGTGCCAGCAGTTATGAGCTTAGCACAGATACGCAGTATTTT
TRBJ2-7 . TRBV7-9 TRBD1 CASSHPRTGGFYEQYF TGTGCCAGCAGCCATCCCCGGACAGGGGGCTTCTACGAGCAGTACTTC
TRBJ2-1 medium-sized TRBV9 . CASSVDHPAYNEQFF TGTGCCAGCAGCGTAGATCATCCCGCCTACAATGAGCAGTTCTTC